What follows is one T cell receptor beta chain and its context. A TCRbeta library incorporating unique molecular identifiers was prepared. TCRdb reprocessed the PCR reads via MiXCR and lists one record per CDR3 protein. The table shows about 420,000 distinct CDR3 sequences, with 16% occurring only once. Trimming shortened V by 4 bases and J by 6 bases, and 10 bases separated the two germline ends. The CDR3 extends over 12 amino acids. This sample stems from a study of T-cell reconstitution after alpha-beta-depleted transplantation in children. This specimen was PBMCs, mostly from graft donor cells, taken 360 days after TCRalphabeta/CD19-depleted stem cell transplant. This TCR was sampled from a boy less than two years old who had a stem cell transplant for Wiskott-Aldrich syndrome, so the T cells may come from the graft donor. The chain uses TRBV12-3 or TRBV12-4 and TRBJ2-7; TRBD1 is a possible D gene (5 bases). CDR3 residues: CASSYPGSEQYF. CDR3 bases: TGTGCCAGCAGTTACCCAGGGTCCGAGCAGTACTTC.